Below, 21 T cell receptor beta chains from the same sample are listed, as sequenced in a study of T-cell memory formation after mild COVID-19. TCRdb re-derived calls from the 5' RACE reads in MiXCR, one entry per CDR3 protein. The data hold roughly 100,000 distinct CDR3 sequences, with around 12% observed a single time. Sequencing was done on a sample of PBMCs or a T cell subset sorted from them (not recorded which). The receptors shown here come from an adult woman who had mild COVID-19 (a few samples of this study predate the infection). Cell type and time point are not known.

This clonotype has more than one count but fewer than ten. The chain carries TRBV18 and TRBJ1-1; 7 nucleotides line up with TRBD1. With 5 bases clipped from V and 5 bases from J, the junction kept 5 bases outside the gene matches. The CDR3 is 13 amino acids. The germline gives CDR1 KGHSH, CDR2 LQKENI. The CDR3 reads CASSTGDYTEAFF. Here the CDR3 DNA reads TGTGCCAGCTCAACAGGGGATTATACTGAAGCTTTCTTT.

The rearrangement uses TRBV5-1 and TRBJ2-3; D perhaps matches TRBD2 (5 bases). Germline CDR1 is SGHRS and CDR2 is YFSETQ. V was cut by 7 bases and J by 5 bases, with 17 bases left in between. CDR3 size: 14 residues. The CDR3: CASGLDPGGDTQYF. CDR3 in DNA: TGCGCCAGCGGCCTAGACCCAGGAGGAGATACGCAGTATTTT.

This clonotype was recorded many times. The chain combines TRBV7-6 with TRBJ2-2; D remains unclear. Trimming took off 1 base at V and 2 bases at J, with 11 bases between the two ends. Germline values: CDR1 SGHVS, CDR2 FNYEAQ. The CDR3 spans 16 residues. CDR3 in amino acids: CASSLGLSHNTGELFF. The CDR3 nucleotides read TGTGCCAGCAGCTTAGGACTGTCGCATAACACCGGGGAGCTGTTTTTT.

The sample holds a few counts of this clonotype. The V call is TRBV12-3 or TRBV12-4, the J call TRBJ2-3; perhaps TRBD2 as D (6 bases). V lost 5 bases to trimming and J lost 4 bases, with 22 bases between them. The CDR3 spans 17 residues. The CDR3 loop reads CASSDPAAGPDSDTQYF. Here the CDR3 DNA reads TGTGCCAGCAGTGACCCAGCAGCGGGTCCCGATTCAGATACGCAGTATTTT.

This chain joins TRBV19 and TRBJ2-1; 11 bases are shared with TRBD2. This CDR3 has 15 residues. The germline gives CDR1 LNHDA, CDR2 SQIVND (reference sequence). With 5 bases clipped from V and 8 bases from J, the junction kept 8 bases outside the gene matches. DNA of the CDR3: TGTGCCAGTAGTTCTTTAGCGGGGGGGCTGGATGAGCAGTTCTTC. As protein: CASSSLAGGLDEQFF.

This clonotype has just a few counts. J is TRBJ1-1 and V is TRBV12-3 or TRBV12-4; 7 bases align to TRBD1. With V trimmed by 6 bases and J by 0 bases, 7 bases remained unmatched. This CDR3 has 15 amino acids. As DNA, the CDR3 is TGTGCCAGCAGACCGGGACAGAACCTGAACACTGAAGCTTTCTTT. Translation gives CASRPGQNLNTEAFF.

The chain's CDR3 is CATRRPGVPNTGELFF. CDR3 coding DNA: TGTGCCACCAGACGACCCGGGGTGCCGAACACCGGGGAGCTGTTTTTT. The V call is TRBV15, the J call TRBJ2-2; perhaps TRBD2 as D (5 bases). Between the trimmed V and J ends, which lost 6 bases and 0 bases, there was a span of 14 bases. The germline CDR1 and CDR2 sequences are LNHNV and YYDKDF (reference sequence). The CDR3 has 16 residues.

V gene TRBV24-1 combines with J gene TRBJ1-1, with D maybe TRBD1 (5 bases). V was shortened by 5 bases and J by 3 bases, with 12 bases between the two germline ends. CDR1 and CDR2 (germline): KGHDR, SFDVKD. The CDR3 consists of 14 residues. CDR3 sequence (DNA): TGTGCCACCAGTGCCCGGGGAGGGGACACTGAAGCTTTCTTT. It translates to CATSARGGDTEAFF.

A few counts support this clonotype. The chain combines TRBV4-2 with TRBJ2-7, with 8 nucleotides matching TRBD1. The CDR3 spans 14 residues. Trimming removed 2 bases from V and 3 bases from J; junction bases left unmatched: 3. The V gene's germline CDR1 is LGHNA and CDR2 YNFKEQ. The CDR3 is CASSQMDRDYEQYF. The CDR3 nucleotides read TGTGCCAGCAGCCAAATGGACAGGGACTACGAGCAGTACTTC.

V and J are TRBV11-3 and TRBJ2-1; no definite D call. The CDR3 is made up of 17 amino acids. The V end lost 5 bases, the J end lost 2 bases, and 19 bases lay between the germline ends. CDR1 is SGHNT and CDR2 is YENEEA in the germline V gene. DNA for the CDR3: TGTGCCAGCAGCCGCCGAGGCCCTCAGACCGCCTACAATGAGCAGTTCTTC. Encoded protein: CASSRRGPQTAYNEQFF.

The chain has TRBV7-9 and TRBJ2-2; TRBD1 matches 9 bases. Germline CDR1 reads SEHNR; CDR2 reads FQNEAQ (reference sequence). This CDR3 region has 17 residues. V shed 6 bases and J 4 bases; nucleotides not matched to a gene: 12. CDR3 residues: CASSPRATGGVTGELFF. CDR3 nucleotide sequence: TGTGCCAGCAGTCCCCGCGCGACAGGGGGGGTCACCGGGGAGCTGTTTTTT.

This clonotype was seen ten or more times. The rearrangement joins TRBV7-6 to TRBJ2-5; 10 bases are shared with TRBD2. This CDR3 contains 15 residues. The germline V gene has CDR1 SGHVS and CDR2 FNYEAQ. V was clipped by 5 bases and J by 3 bases; unmatched bases: 6. The CDR3 region has the DNA TGTGCCAGCAGCCGGACTAGCGGACAAGAAGAGACCCAGTACTTC. Translated, it gives CASSRTSGQEETQYF. The entire variable domain, with the rest obtained from reference TRBV7-6 and TRBJ2-5, is as follows: GAGVSQSPRYKVTKRGQDVALRCDPISGHVSLYWYRQALGQGPEFLTYFNYEAQQDKSGLPNDRFSAERPEGSISTLTIQRTEQRDSAMYRCASSRTSGQEETQYFGPGTRLLVL.

This clonotype was seen a handful of times. The V call is TRBV12-3 or TRBV12-4, the J call TRBJ2-3; 7 bases align to TRBD1. After removal of 5 bases from V and 4 bases from J, the junction contained 3 bases not matched to a gene. There are 13 residues in the CDR3. The CDR3 sequence: CASSPGGADTQYF. In DNA form, the CDR3 reads TGTGCCAGCAGTCCAGGGGGTGCAGATACGCAGTATTTT.

The chain has TRBV29-1 and TRBJ2-1, with a weak D call TRBD2 (6 bases). Germline-derived CDR1 and CDR2 are SQVTM and ANQGSEA. The V end was cut by 6 bases, the J end by 0 bases, with 12 bases between. This CDR3 comprises 14 residues. The CDR3 is CSVVPRDSYNEQFF. The CDR3 nucleotides are TGCAGCGTCGTCCCGCGGGACTCCTACAATGAGCAGTTCTTC.

The chain recombines TRBV12-3 or TRBV12-4 with TRBJ1-2, with D possibly being TRBD1 (5 bases). The CDR3 sequence is 14 residues long. V shed 2 bases and J shed 4 bases, with 11 bases lying between them. Here the CDR3 reads CASSLPNGGYGYTF. CDR3 DNA: TGTGCCAGCAGTTTACCCAACGGGGGCTATGGCTACACCTTC.

This clonotype appeared many times. The chain joins TRBV21-1 to TRBJ2-7; TRBD2, the table's D call, lacks a check against the DNA. TRBV21-1 is described as a pseudogene. CDR3 size: 17 residues. In nucleotides, the CDR3 is TGTGCCAGCAGCAAAGAACAGGCGGGGGGGCCTTACGACGAGCAGTACTTC. This sequence encodes CASSKEQAGGPYDEQYF.

This clonotype was seen once. The CDR3 DNA sequence: TGTGCCAGCAGTAGTCAGGAGAACACTGAAGCTTTCTTT. Its translation is CASSSQENTEAFF. The V and J genes are TRBV6-6 and TRBJ1-1; D unclear. Trimming removed 5 bases from V and 1 base from J, with 8 bases in between. There are 13 residues in the CDR3. CDR1 is MNHNY and CDR2 is SVGAGI in the germline V gene (reference sequence).

The V and J genes are TRBV19 and TRBJ2-1; 7 bases align to TRBD2. Germline loops: CDR1 LNHDA, CDR2 SQIVND (reference sequence). The V segment lost 7 bases and the J segment 8 bases; nucleotides outside the gene matches: 11. This CDR3 region has 14 residues. In DNA form, the CDR3 reads TGTGCCAGTAAGACCGCGGGAGCAAGGGATGAGCAGTTCTTC. Its translation: CASKTAGARDEQFF.

This clonotype was detected a few times. The rearrangement links TRBV5-1 to TRBJ1-1; TRBD1 aligns across 9 bases. V lost 5 bases, J lost 3 bases, and 5 bases stayed unmatched. The CDR3 length is 14 residues. Germline CDR1 SGHRS, CDR2 YFSETQ. In nucleotides, the CDR3 is TGCGCCAGCAGTAAGGGACAGGGAGACACTGAAGCTTTCTTT. Translated: CASSKGQGDTEAFF. The whole variable domain, filled in from reference TRBV5-1 and TRBJ1-1, reads KAGVTQTPRYLIKTRGQQVTLSCSPISGHRSVSWYQQTPGQGLQFLFEYFSETQRNKGNFPGRFSGRQFSNSRSEMNVSTLELGDSALYLCASSKGQGDTEAFFGQGTRLTVV.

This sequence joins TRBV21-1 and TRBJ2-3; the table gives TRBD1 as D, unverified against the DNA. TRBV21-1 is given as a pseudogene. The CDR3 runs to 12 residues. The CDR3 DNA reads as TGTGCCAGCAGCACTCCGGGGGAGACGCAGTATTTT. Its protein product is CASSTPGETQYF.

This clonotype was counted a few times. V is TRBV12-3 or TRBV12-4 and J is TRBJ2-2, with D uncertain. The CDR3 has 12 amino acids. Trimming pared 7 bases from V and 6 bases from J, leaving 9 bases between. This chain's CDR3 is CASNLGPGELFF. The CDR3 DNA is TGTGCCAGCAACCTGGGTCCCGGGGAGCTGTTTTTT.